This T cell receptor (beta chain) came from a study of blood T cells in healthy people across ages. The CDR3 has 14 residues. Germline values: CDR1 DFQATT, CDR2 SNEGSKA (reference sequence). V shed 0 bases and J shed 1 base, with 9 bases lying between them. Every sample gave at least 6 micrograms of total RNA when it was extracted. A second PCR, run for about 7 to 11 cycles, used a sample-barcoded 5' primer plus a J-beta primer mix. TCRdb called the 5' RACE reads again in MiXCR, with one record for every CDR3 protein. Altogether about 720,000 distinct CDR3 sequences are present, 20% to 25% being singletons, with the ten largest covering around 3.6%. These data were likewise used in another study, on T cells of mothers and their children.

The chain recombines TRBV20-1 with TRBJ2-5; no firm D call. The sequence was obtained from a boy aged 10-17 years in good health. The sample was blood. The CDR3 sequence is CSARDPRIQETQYF. CDR3 DNA sequence: TGCAGTGCTAGAGATCCTCGGATCCAAGAGACCCAGTACTTC.